This TCR beta chain was found in a study of CD8 T cells in ankylosing spondylitis. Study-wide findings and caveats: Clones tied to disease were said to be significantly enriched in matched ankylosing spondylitis synovial fluid. Made up of about eight highly homologous variants, a TCR beta motif appeared characteristic of ankylosing spondylitis blood. Those disease-linked clones were CD8+; they were also relatively rare in peripheral blood.

The authors made TCR beta libraries by quantitative 5'-RACE with molecular barcodes. One entry per CDR3 protein, called by TCRdb with MiXCR from the 5' RACE reads. In the table there are 200,000 to 250,000 distinct CDR3 sequences, roughly a tenth of which are singletons. V lost 5 bases to trimming and J lost 7 bases, with 9 bases between them. The CDR3 has 11 residues. Germline CDR1 SGHTA, CDR2 FQGNSA. In its sample, this clonotype was seen many times. Its antigen remains unknown. The TCR sequence derives from a male donor with ankylosing spondylitis or in good health (not recorded which). The material sequenced was blood, either unsorted or a sorted T cell fraction (not recorded which). The J gene is TRBJ2-7, the V gene TRBV7-2; maybe TRBD1 (5 bases). In DNA form, the CDR3 reads TGTGCCAGCAGCGGGGCAAGGGAGCAGTACTTC. This translates into CASSGAREQYF.